The clone carrying this T cell receptor beta chain was detected a few times. The target antigen is unknown. Each CDR3 protein is one row after TCRdb ran MiXCR on the RT-PCR reads. The repertoire holds approximately 530,000 distinct CDR3 sequences, with 10% to 15% as singletons. Trimming pared 6 bases from V and 6 bases from J, leaving 21 bases between. The CDR3 extends over 15 amino acids. CDR1 and CDR2 from the germline V gene are SNHLY and FYNNEI. This record comes from a study of response to subunit inactivated influenza vaccine. General study points: Each seasonal flu vaccination may recruit only limited new T cells, authors suggested.

V usage is TRBV2 and J usage is TRBJ2-7; D might be TRBD2 (6 bases). The sequence came from a man between 50 and 59 years old who received an inactivated influenza vaccine. This material consisted of PBMCs from blood, taken 40 to 50 days after vaccination. The DNA of the CDR3 is TGTGCCAGCAGCCCTGGAGGGCCAATGGGTAGCGAGCAGTACTTC. Amino acid sequence: CASSPGGPMGSEQYF.